The rows below give T cell receptor beta chains drawn from one sample of a study of blood T cell repertoires in COVID-19. This table comes from immunoSEQ multiplex PCR, and its TCRdb copy is limited to in-frame clones, with some not included. The sample carries about 280,000 clones, roughly 80% recorded once. Sequencing was performed on peripheral blood. These receptors all stem from a woman aged 45-60 years who had recovered from COVID-19. CDR3s include the opening cysteine and the closing phenylalanine or tryptophan. Fields, in order: D gene, J gene, V gene, clone size, CDR3 DNA, CDR3 protein. The D gene is left open where the match is weak. Rows may omit the clone size; those that give it use once, few, many or a size class.

-	TRBJ1-1	TRBV19	-	TGTGCCAGTAGTATAGCACTGACAGGAAACACTGAAGCTTTCTTT	CASSIALTGNTEAFF
-	TRBJ2-7	TRBV25-1	-	TGTGCCAGCTTCTTTCCGGGACTCACCTACGAGCAGTACTTC	CASFFPGLTYEQYF
TRBD1	TRBJ2-7	TRBV5-6	-	TGTGCCGGGTCACAGGGGGCGGGGGAGCAGTACTTC	CAGSQGAGEQYF
-	TRBJ1-1	TRBV2	-	TGTGCCAGCACCCAATTGAGGGCCCAAGCTTTCTTT	CASTQLRAQAFF
TRBD2	TRBJ2-7	TRBV30	once	TGTGCCTTCACCGGACTAGCGGGAGTTCGTCCCTACGAGCAGTACTTC	CAFTGLAGVRPYEQYF
TRBD2	TRBJ2-3	TRBV6-1	few	TGTGCCAGCAGTGCCACTAGCGGGGGCGGCTACACAGATACGCAGTATTTT	CASSATSGGGYTDTQYF
-	TRBJ1-4	TRBV4-3	-	TGCGCCAGCAGCCAAGATCATATGCCGGCGGTGACCCTAAAACTGTTTTTT	CASSQDHMPAVTLKLFF
TRBD1	TRBJ2-1	TRBV6-6	once	TGTGCCAGCAGTTACCTGGGGACAGGGTTGAATGAGCAGTTCTTC	CASSYLGTGLNEQFF
TRBD2	TRBJ2-5	TRBV5-1	once	TGCGCCAGCAGCCTCGGACTAGCATCGAAGACCCAGTACTTC	CASSLGLASKTQYF
-	TRBJ1-1	TRBV9	-	TGTGCCAGCAGCGTAGTCGGGGACACTGAAGCTTTCTTT	CASSVVGDTEAFF
TRBD1	TRBJ1-2	TRBV7-2	-	TGTGCCAGCAGTCCACAGGGGGTTAACTATGGCTACACCTTC	CASSPQGVNYGYTF
TRBD2	TRBJ2-7	TRBV29-1	-	TGCAGCGTTGTAGGGCTAGCGGGCTCCTACGAGCAGTACTTC	CSVVGLAGSYEQYF
-	TRBJ2-1	TRBV28	-	TGTGCCAGCCCCGGGACGGGGGAAGAGCAGTTCTTC	CASPGTGEEQFF
-	TRBJ2-3	TRBV19	once	TGTGCCAGTAGTTCAAAGGAGTTCTCTAGCACAGATACGCAGTATTTT	CASSSKEFSSTDTQYF
-	TRBJ1-2	TRBV7-2	-	TGTGCCAGCAGCTTAGGGGACACCGAGGGGGACTATGGCTACACCTTC	CASSLGDTEGDYGYTF
-	TRBJ2-2	TRBV7-2	-	TGTGCCAGCAGCTCCTACACCGGGGAGCTGTTTTTT	CASSSYTGELFF
TRBD2	TRBJ2-7	TRBV27	-	TGTGCCAGCAGTCCCCTAGCGGGAGGGCCCAACGAGCAGTACTTC	CASSPLAGGPNEQYF
TRBD1	TRBJ2-5	TRBV5-1	-	TGCGCCAGCGGGACAGGGAACCAAGAGACCCAGTACTTC	CASGTGNQETQYF
-	TRBJ1-3	TRBV30	-	TGTGCCTGGAGTAATCAGGGGTCTAGCTCTGGAAACACCATATATTTT	CAWSNQGSSSGNTIYF
TRBD1	TRBJ1-1	TRBV7-6	-	TGTGCCAGCAGCCCATCAGGGGGCACCGGCACTGAAGCTTTCTTT	CASSPSGGTGTEAFF
-	TRBJ2-4	TRBV9	-	TGTGCCAGCAGCCTCGCCCCGGGATTAGCCAAAAACATTCAGTACTTC	CASSLAPGLAKNIQYF
-	TRBJ1-6	TRBV5-1	-	TGCGCCAGCAGCTTGGAACCTGCAGGGGCCTATAATTCACCCCTCCACTTT	CASSLEPAGAYNSPLHF
-	TRBJ1-6	TRBV25-1	-	TGTGCCAGCAGTGAATCGGGGAGCTCCTATAATTCACCCCTCCACTTT	CASSESGSSYNSPLHF
-	TRBJ2-3	TRBV6-5	-	TGTGCCAGCAGCCGAAAAGGGGCGCGCACAGATACGCAGTATTTT	CASSRKGARTDTQYF
-	TRBJ1-2	TRBV27	once	-	CASSLFGPGDGYTF
TRBD1	TRBJ2-7	TRBV11-2	-	TGTGCCAGCAGCGCAGCCCCTAAACAGGGGTCCTACGAGCAGTACTTC	CASSAAPKQGSYEQYF
-	TRBJ1-2	TRBV5-1	-	TGCGCCAGCAGCCGCCCGGGGACACCCAGCAACTATGGCTACACCTTC	CASSRPGTPSNYGYTF